This T cell receptor beta chain was captured in a study of CD8 T cells in Susac syndrome. From blood CD8+ and CD4+ T cells, the TCR beta chain was sequenced. Random hexamers were used to reverse transcribe an amount of roughly 0.45 to 1 ug RNA. TCRdb used MiXCR to reprocess the immunoSEQ multiplex PCR reads, holding one entry per CDR3 protein. The sample lists 110,000 or so distinct CDR3 sequences, just under 95% occurring once. Source material: CD4+ T cells from PBMCs. The receptor was derived from a human donor with multiple sclerosis.

The CDR3 sequence is CASRVGTGDYEQYF. The CDR3 DNA sequence: TGCGCCAGCAGGGTGGGGACAGGGGACTACGAGCAGTACTTC. The genes are TRBV5-1 and TRBJ2-7, with TRBD1 matching 10 bases. Germline V gene data show CDR1 as SGHRS and CDR2 as YFSETQ. The CDR3 covers 14 residues. V shed 5 bases and J 3 bases; nucleotides not matched to a gene: 5.